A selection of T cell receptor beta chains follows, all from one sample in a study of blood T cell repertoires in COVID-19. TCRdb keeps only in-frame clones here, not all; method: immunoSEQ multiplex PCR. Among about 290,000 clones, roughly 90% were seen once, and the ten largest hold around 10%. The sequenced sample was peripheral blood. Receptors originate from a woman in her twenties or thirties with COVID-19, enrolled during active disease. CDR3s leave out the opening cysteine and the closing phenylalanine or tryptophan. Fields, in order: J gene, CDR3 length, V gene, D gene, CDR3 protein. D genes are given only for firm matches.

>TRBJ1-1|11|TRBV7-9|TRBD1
ASSWDRNTEAF
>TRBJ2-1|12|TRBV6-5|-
ASTHRTPYNEQF
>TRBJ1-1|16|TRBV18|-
ASSPSSWVGTTNTEAF
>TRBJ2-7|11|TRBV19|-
ASSITGNYEQY
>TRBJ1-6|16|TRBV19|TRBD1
ASSAETGLKSYNSPLH
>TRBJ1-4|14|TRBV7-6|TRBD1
ASSSNQGVVGEKLF
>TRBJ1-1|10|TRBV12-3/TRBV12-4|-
ASSLRNTEAF
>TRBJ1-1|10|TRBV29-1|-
SVGGVNTEAF
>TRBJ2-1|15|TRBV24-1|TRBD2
ATSSSGGAGDYNEQF
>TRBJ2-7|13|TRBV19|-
ASSKYSTSSYEQY
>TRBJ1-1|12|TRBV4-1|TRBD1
ASSQLGQGPEAF
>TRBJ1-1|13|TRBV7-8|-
ASANRGAMNTEAF
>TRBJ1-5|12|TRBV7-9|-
ASSLGHDNQPQH
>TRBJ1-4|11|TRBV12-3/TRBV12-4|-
ASSLRQLEKLF
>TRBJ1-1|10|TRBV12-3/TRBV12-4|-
ASSFQDTEAF
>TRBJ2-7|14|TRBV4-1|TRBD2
ASSPHSRTSGYEQY
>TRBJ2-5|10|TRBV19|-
ASSLSGETQY
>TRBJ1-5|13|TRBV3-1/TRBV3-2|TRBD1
ASSQGQGSNQPQH
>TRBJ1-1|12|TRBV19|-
ASSLGHLNTEAF
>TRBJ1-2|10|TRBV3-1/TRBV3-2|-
ASSQIDYGYT
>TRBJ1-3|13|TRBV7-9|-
ASRSQALSGNTIY
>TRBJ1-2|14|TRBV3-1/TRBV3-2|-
ASSQGGWGTNYGYT
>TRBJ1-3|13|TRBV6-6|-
ASSYVGSSGNTIY
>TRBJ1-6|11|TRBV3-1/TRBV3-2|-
ASSGGGNSPLH
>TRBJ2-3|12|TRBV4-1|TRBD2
ASSQDPSGGAQY
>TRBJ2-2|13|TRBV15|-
ATSRSRGSTGELF
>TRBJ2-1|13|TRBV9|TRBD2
ASSVSGGAINEQF
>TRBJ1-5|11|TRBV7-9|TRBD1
ASSYQGAPSQH
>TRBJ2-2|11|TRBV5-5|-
ASAPSQVGELF
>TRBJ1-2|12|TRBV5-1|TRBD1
ASSGGQGASGYT
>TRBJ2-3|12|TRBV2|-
ASEGDPVADTQY
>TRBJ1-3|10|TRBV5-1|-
ASSGDAGIIY
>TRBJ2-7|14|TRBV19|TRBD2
ASSAAGGGPFYEQY
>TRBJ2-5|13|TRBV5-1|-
ASSSEGGYQETQY
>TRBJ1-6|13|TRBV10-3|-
AISESSLADSPLH
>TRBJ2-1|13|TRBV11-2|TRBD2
ASSLLRGAYNEQF
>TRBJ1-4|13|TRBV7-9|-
ASSLNSPVSEKLF
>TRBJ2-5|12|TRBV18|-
ASSPIRGRETQY
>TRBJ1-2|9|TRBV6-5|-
ASRGGEGYT
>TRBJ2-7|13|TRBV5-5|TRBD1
ASSLLGQLNYEQY
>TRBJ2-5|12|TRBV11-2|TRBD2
ASSQTSGQETQY
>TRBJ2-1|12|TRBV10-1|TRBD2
ASSAGTNYNEQF
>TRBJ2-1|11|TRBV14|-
ASTVYPSDEQF
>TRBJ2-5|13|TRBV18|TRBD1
ASSPQTGGQETQY
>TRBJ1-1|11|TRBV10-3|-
AIREGGGTEAF
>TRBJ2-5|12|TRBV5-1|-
ASSLDQVEETQY